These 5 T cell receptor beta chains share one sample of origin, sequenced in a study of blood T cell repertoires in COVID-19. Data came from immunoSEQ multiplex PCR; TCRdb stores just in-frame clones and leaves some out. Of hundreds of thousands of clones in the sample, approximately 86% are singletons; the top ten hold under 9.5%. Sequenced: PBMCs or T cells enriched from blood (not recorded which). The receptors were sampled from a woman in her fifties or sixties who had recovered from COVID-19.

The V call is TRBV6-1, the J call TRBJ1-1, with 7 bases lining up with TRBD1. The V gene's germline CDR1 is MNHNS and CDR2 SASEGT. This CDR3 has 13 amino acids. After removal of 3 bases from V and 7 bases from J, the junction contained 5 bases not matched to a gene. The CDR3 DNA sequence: TGTGCCAGCAGTGAGTATAGGACAGGTGAAGCTTTCTTT. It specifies CASSEYRTGEAFF.

The CDR3 loop reads CASKWRDTEAFF. CDR3 in DNA: TGTGCCAGCAAGTGGCGGGACACTGAAGCTTTCTTT. The chain combines TRBV2 with TRBJ1-1; no clear D gene. The CDR3 is 12 amino acids. The V end was cut by 7 bases, the J end by 3 bases, with 9 bases between. CDR1 and CDR2 from the germline V gene are SNHLY and FYNNEI.

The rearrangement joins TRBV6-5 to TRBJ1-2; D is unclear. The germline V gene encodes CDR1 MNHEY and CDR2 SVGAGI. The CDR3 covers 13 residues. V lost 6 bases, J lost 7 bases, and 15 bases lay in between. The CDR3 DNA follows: TGTGCCAGCAGAGAGAGTAGGTCGGGTGGCTACACCTTC. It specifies CASRESRSGGYTF.

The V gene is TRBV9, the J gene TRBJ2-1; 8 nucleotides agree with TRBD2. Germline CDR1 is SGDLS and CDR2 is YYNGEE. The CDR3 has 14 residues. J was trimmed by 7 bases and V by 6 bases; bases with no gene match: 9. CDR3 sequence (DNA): TGTGCCAGCAAAGCGGGGGCCCTTGGTAATGAGCAGTTCTTC. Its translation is CASKAGALGNEQFF.

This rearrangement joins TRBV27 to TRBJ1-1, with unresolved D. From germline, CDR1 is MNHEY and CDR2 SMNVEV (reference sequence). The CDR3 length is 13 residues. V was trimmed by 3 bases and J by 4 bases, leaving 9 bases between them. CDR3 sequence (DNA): TGTGCCAGCAGTTTCGGAGCGGTCACTGAAGCTTTCTTT. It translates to CASSFGAVTEAFF.